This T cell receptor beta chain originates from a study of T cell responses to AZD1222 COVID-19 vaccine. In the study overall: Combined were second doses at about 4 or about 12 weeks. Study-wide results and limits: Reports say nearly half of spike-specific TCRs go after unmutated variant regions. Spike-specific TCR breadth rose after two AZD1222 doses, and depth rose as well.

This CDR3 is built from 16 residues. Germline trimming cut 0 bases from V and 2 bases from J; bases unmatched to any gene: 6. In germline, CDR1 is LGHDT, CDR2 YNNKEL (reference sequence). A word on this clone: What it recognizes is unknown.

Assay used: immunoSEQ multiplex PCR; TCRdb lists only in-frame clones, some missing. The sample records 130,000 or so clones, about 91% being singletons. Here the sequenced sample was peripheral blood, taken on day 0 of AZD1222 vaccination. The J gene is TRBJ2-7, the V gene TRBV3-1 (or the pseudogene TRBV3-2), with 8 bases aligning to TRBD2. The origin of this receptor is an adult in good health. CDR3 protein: CASSQDRGGTPYEQYF. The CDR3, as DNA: TGTGCCAGCAGCCAAGATCGCGGGGGGACCCCCTACGAGCAGTACTTC.